The 17 T cell receptor beta chains presented below share a single source sample, sequenced in a study of control samples from healthy donors and cancer patients. The protocol was immunoSEQ multiplex PCR, while the TCRdb copy is restricted to in-frame clones and leaves out a portion. The sample contains 90,000 or so clones, approximately 91% of which appear only once. Sequencing used blood. These TCRs come from a woman aged 60-75 years in good health.

This chain's CDR3 is CASSFVRTGGPTNYGYTF. The CDR3 bases are TGTGCCAGCAGTTTTGTTCGGACAGGGGGACCAACTAACTATGGCTACACCTTC. V usage is TRBV27 and J usage is TRBJ1-2; 10 positions match TRBD1. Trimming removed 3 bases from V and 0 bases from J; junction bases left unmatched: 10. The germline V gene encodes CDR1 MNHEY and CDR2 SMNVEV (reference sequence). The CDR3 has 18 residues.

The chain's CDR3 is CASSTASGTYEQYF. As DNA, the CDR3 is TGTGCCAGCAGTACCGCTAGCGGCACCTACGAGCAGTACTTC. This chain connects TRBV14 to TRBJ2-7; TRBD2 aligns across 7 bases. Germline V gene lookup returns CDR1 SGHDN and CDR2 FVKESK. The junction had 7 bases not matched to a gene; V was cut back by 6 bases and J by 2 bases. The CDR3 is 14 residues long.

The rearrangement uses TRBV10-3 and TRBJ2-7; 9 bases match TRBD1. This CDR3 is 16 amino acids long. J was trimmed by 2 bases and V by 3 bases; bases with no gene match: 8. Germline loops: CDR1 ENHRY, CDR2 SYGVKD. CDR3 sequence reads: CAISEGMGTGTYEQYF. CDR3 DNA sequence: TGTGCCATCAGTGAAGGCATGGGGACAGGGACCTACGAGCAGTACTTC.

The rearrangement links TRBV28 to TRBJ2-7, with 9 bases fitting TRBD1. The CDR3 has 16 amino acids. Germline V gives CDR1 MDHEN, CDR2 SYDVKM. The V and J ends lost 6 bases and 3 bases, in that order; junction bases with no gene match: 12. The CDR3 DNA sequence: TGTGCCAGCAGCCCACCTGGGACAGGGAATCTCTACGAGCAGTACTTC. Residues: CASSPPGTGNLYEQYF.

The J gene is TRBJ2-7, the V gene TRBV4-2; D possibly corresponds to TRBD1 (6 bases). Germline CDR1 and CDR2: LGHNA and YNFKEQ. V was cut by 3 bases and J by 4 bases, with 13 bases left in between. This CDR3 has 14 residues. CDR3 in DNA: TGTGCCAGCAGCCATGGGGGCTCGGGTTACGAGCAGTACTTC. Encoded protein: CASSHGGSGYEQYF.

The chain links TRBV5-1 to TRBJ1-2; 9 positions agree with TRBD1. V trimming: 4 bases; J trimming: 5 bases; junction bases outside the gene matches: 12. The germline V gene has CDR1 SGHRS and CDR2 YFSETQ. This CDR3 is built from 16 residues. CDR3 coding DNA: TGCGCCAGCAGCCAAAACCCGGGACAGGGTCTATATGGCTACACCTTC. It translates to CASSQNPGQGLYGYTF.

This clone is a singleton in its sample. The rearrangement uses TRBV5-1 and TRBJ2-3, with 7 bases fitting TRBD1. With V trimmed by 4 bases and J by 6 bases, 8 bases remained unmatched. Per germline, CDR1 SGHRS and CDR2 YFSETQ. The CDR3 is made up of 14 amino acids. The CDR3 DNA reads as TGCGCCAGCAGCCCGTGGACAGGAGCTGATACGCAGTATTTT. As protein: CASSPWTGADTQYF. Variable domain in full (rest from reference TRBV5-1 and TRBJ2-3): KAGVTQTPRYLIKTRGQQVTLSCSPISGHRSVSWYQQTPGQGLQFLFEYFSETQRNKGNFPGRFSGRQFSNSRSEMNVSTLELGDSALYLCASSPWTGADTQYFGPGTRLTVL.

A single count supports this clone. The J gene is TRBJ2-5, the V gene TRBV5-6, with D uncertain. V lost 0 bases and J 4 bases, leaving 4 bases between the germline ends. Germline V gene sequence: CDR1 SGHDT, CDR2 YYEEEE. The CDR3 runs to 12 residues. In DNA, the CDR3 is TGTGCCAGCAGCTTGGCATCAGAGACCCAGTACTTC. Protein sequence: CASSLASETQYF.

The V and J genes are TRBV6-5 and TRBJ1-2, with D possibly TRBD1 on 5 matching bases. The germline CDR1 and CDR2 sequences are MNHEY and SVGAGI. V dropped 6 bases and J dropped 2 bases, with 10 bases sitting between them. This CDR3 has 13 amino acids. DNA of the CDR3: TGTGCCAGCAGCCCCAGGGAGAACTATGGCTACACCTTC. It codes for CASSPRENYGYTF.

This rearrangement joins TRBV7-9 to TRBJ2-5, with 9 bases lining up with TRBD1. Looked up from germline, CDR1 is SEHNR and CDR2 is FQNEAQ (reference sequence). Germline trimming cut 7 bases from V and 4 bases from J; bases unmatched to any gene: 4. The CDR3 length is 13 residues. The CDR3: CASTLDRGETQYF. In DNA form, the CDR3 reads TGTGCCAGCACCTTGGACAGGGGAGAGACCCAGTACTTC.

The chain carries TRBV29-1 and TRBJ2-3, with unresolved D. Germline values: CDR1 SQVTM, CDR2 ANQGSEA. V lost 5 bases and J 5 bases, leaving 14 bases between the germline ends. The CDR3 is made up of 13 amino acids. The CDR3 DNA follows: TGCAGCGTTACCCCCCCCCTAGGAGATACGCAGTATTTT. It encodes CSVTPPLGDTQYF.

The chain employs TRBV3-1 (or the pseudogene TRBV3-2) and TRBJ2-5; TRBD2 might be the D (5 bases). Germline-derived CDR1 and CDR2 are LGHDT and YNNKEL (reference sequence). V shed 4 bases and J shed 5 bases, with 14 bases lying between them. The CDR3 totals 14 residues. CDR3 amino acids: CASSPSLRGETQYF. The DNA of the CDR3 is TGTGCCAGCAGCCCCTCCTTGCGCGGGGAGACCCAGTACTTC.

This clone has a handful of counts. The V call is TRBV7-9, the J call TRBJ1-1; D call uncertain. Germline V CDR1 and CDR2: SEHNR, FQNEAQ (reference sequence). This CDR3 has 13 amino acids. Trimming left V 2 bases short and J 6 bases short, with 10 bases between. The CDR3 is CASSLRERAEAFF. The CDR3 DNA reads as TGTGCCAGCAGCTTACGGGAGAGGGCTGAAGCTTTCTTT. The variable domain in full, completed from reference TRBV7-9 and TRBJ1-1, reads DTGVSQNPRHKITKRGQNVTFRCDPISEHNRLYWYRQTLGQGPEFLTYFQNEAQLEKSRLLSDRFSAERPKGSFSTLEIQRTEQGDSAMYLCASSLRERAEAFFGQGTRLTVV.

In DNA form, the CDR3 reads TGTGCCAGCAGCTTAGTGGGGAGGGTTGATGGCTACACCTTC. Its translation is CASSLVGRVDGYTF. The chain combines TRBV7-2 with TRBJ1-2; D unclear. The length of the CDR3 is 14 residues. V lost 1 base and J lost 6, with 12 bases in between. Per germline, CDR1 SGHTA and CDR2 FQGNSA.

Of note for this clone: The same CDR3 can be traced to other DNA sequences in this sample. The gene calls are TRBV5-1 and TRBJ1-4; D not certain. The V gene's germline CDR1 is SGHRS and CDR2 YFSETQ. The V end lost 4 bases, the J end lost 0 bases, and 10 bases lay between the germline ends. This CDR3 region has 15 residues. CDR3 DNA sequence: TGCGCCAGCAGCCCGGGGAGTGCAACTAATGAAAAACTGTTTTTT. Protein sequence: CASSPGSATNEKLFF.

The chain employs TRBV7-9 and TRBJ2-5; D gene ambiguous. The germline gives CDR1 SEHNR, CDR2 FQNEAQ (reference sequence). The V gene lost 1 base and the J gene lost 0 bases, with 6 bases spanning the gap. The CDR3 contains 14 residues. The CDR3 here is CASSLVANQETQYF. CDR3 DNA: TGTGCCAGCAGCTTAGTGGCAAACCAAGAGACCCAGTACTTC.

The chain uses TRBV9 and TRBJ2-3, with 7 bases identical to TRBD2. The CDR3 contains 13 residues. The V segment lost 5 bases and the J segment 3 bases; nucleotides outside the gene matches: 3. Germline CDR1 reads SGDLS; CDR2 reads YYNGEE. The CDR3: CASRGEGTDTQYF. CDR3 sequence (DNA): TGTGCCAGCAGGGGGGAGGGAACAGATACGCAGTATTTT.